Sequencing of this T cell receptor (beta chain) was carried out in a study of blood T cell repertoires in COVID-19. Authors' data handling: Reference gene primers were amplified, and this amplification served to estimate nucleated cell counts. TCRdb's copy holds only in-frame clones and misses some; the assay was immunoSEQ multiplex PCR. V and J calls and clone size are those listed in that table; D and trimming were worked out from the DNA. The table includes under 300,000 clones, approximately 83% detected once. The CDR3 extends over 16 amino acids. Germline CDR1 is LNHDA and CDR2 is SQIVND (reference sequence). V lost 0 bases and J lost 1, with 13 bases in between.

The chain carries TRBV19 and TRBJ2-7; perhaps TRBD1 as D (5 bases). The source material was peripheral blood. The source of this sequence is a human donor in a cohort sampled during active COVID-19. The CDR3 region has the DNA TGTGCCAGTAGTATAGAGGGTATAGACAGTTCCTACGAGCAGTACTTC. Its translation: CASSIEGIDSSYEQYF.